A selection of T cell receptor beta chains follows, all from one sample in a study of CD8 T cells in ankylosing spondylitis. TCRdb analysed the 5' RACE reads with MiXCR anew, one entry per CDR3 protein. The sample shows under 850,000 distinct CDR3 sequences, under 20% of them seen only once. The sample consisted of blood, either unsorted or a sorted T cell fraction (not recorded which). All receptors come from a male donor with ankylosing spondylitis. Both conserved end residues are trimmed from each CDR3.

TRBV2,ASSNDRYGYT
TRBV5-1,ASSLGGTSGINEQF
TRBV4-1,ASSQVGHARQETQY
TRBV29-1,SVGRLSGGHNEQF
TRBV7-9,ASSPERDRVWAEAF
TRBV9,ASSVGFVAGDEQY
TRBV7-9,ASSLGQGAIGEQF
TRBV9,ASSAGGMTGRSGGYT
TRBV4-1,ASSQGGPSSTDTQY
TRBV27,ASSPPGTGGGNEQF
TRBV6-5,ASSYSGGGSLYNEQF
TRBV12-3/TRBV12-4,ASSSVGGALNEQF
TRBV20-1,SARNARTSYEQY
TRBV3-1,ASSQGSAGANVLT
TRBV7-8,ASSLDLAGAHTDTQY
TRBV4-1,ASSPTGTGRYEQY
TRBV20-1,SARGGRGTEAF
TRBV28,ASSLVSRVGTEAF
TRBV12-3/TRBV12-4,ASRNRDTQY
TRBV4-2,ASSQGAGTDTQY
TRBV7-8,ASSFEPQGIKNIQY
TRBV5-1,ASSFDRYYGYT
TRBV20-1,SASPRRNTGELF
TRBV2,ASSRLGTEETQY
TRBV7-9,ASSLANSGIRNEQF
TRBV6-1,ASRSRQGLNTEAF
TRBV11-2,ASSTTNTGELF
TRBV9,ASSVSPGGSTEAF
TRBV7-9,ASSPSGAQETQY